This T cell receptor beta chain was sequenced in a study of cytomegalovirus exposure and HLA in healthy donors. Study-level findings and limits: In vitro assays verified that three CMV-associated chains recognized CMV antigens specifically. Excluded: some indistinguishable V segments such as TRBV6-2 and TRBV6-3. As a later analysis showed, several of the most significant clusters appeared to be linked to common viral pathogens.

PCR involved 60 Vbeta and 13 Jbeta primers. TCRdb's copy holds only in-frame clones and misses some; the assay was immunoSEQ multiplex PCR. The sample lists around 140,000 clones, 60% to 75% occurring once. CDR1 is MDHEN and CDR2 is SYDVKM in the germline V gene. This CDR3 contains 15 residues. V was shortened by 4 bases and J by 7 bases, with 17 bases between the two germline ends. To note about this clone: Its target is not known.

This TCR came from a man aged 25-45 years in good health and CMV-seronegative. The sequencing sample was made of PBMCs. The gene calls are TRBV28 and TRBJ2-1; a possible D gene is TRBD2 (6 bases). The CDR3 sequence is CASSSLRLDKNEQFF. The CDR3, as DNA: TGTGCCAGCAGTTCACTGAGACTAGATAAGAATGAGCAGTTCTTC.